This T cell receptor (beta chain) derives from a study of blood T cell repertoires in COVID-19. Clones were sequenced by immunoSEQ multiplex PCR, and TCRdb holds only the in-frame ones, with some missing. The table has approximately 60,000 clones, about 81% seen once. With 4 bases removed from V and 4 bases from J, the gap between germline ends came to 23 bases. Per the germline V gene, CDR1 is SNHLY and CDR2 is FYNNEI. The CDR3 sequence is 18 residues long. The gene calls are TRBV2 and TRBJ1-3; tentative D call: TRBD1 (5 bases). The source of this sequence is a woman aged 55-70 years with acute or convalescent COVID-19. Sequenced input: peripheral blood. DNA of the CDR3: TGTGCCAGCAGTGCAGGGAACTCCCTCCACGGTTTCGGAAACACCATATATTTT. It yields the protein CASSAGNSLHGFGNTIYF.